One and the same sample provided the 17 T cell receptor beta chains below, sequenced in a study of T-cell reconstitution after alpha-beta-depleted transplantation in children. Researchers prepared the TCRbeta library using unique molecular identifiers, the study reports. TCRdb redid the calling of the PCR reads with MiXCR, one entry per CDR3 protein. Altogether roughly 200,000 distinct CDR3 sequences are present, 6% to 7% being singletons, with the ten largest covering 3% to 3.5%. The specimen was PBMCs from the stem cell graft donor, collected from the stem cell graft. The receptor set was obtained from a human donor who donated a stem cell graft to a child with Wiskott-Aldrich syndrome.

The chain employs TRBV19 and TRBJ2-3, with a possible D match to TRBD1 (5 bases). Looked up from germline, CDR1 is LNHDA and CDR2 is SQIVND (reference sequence). Trimming took off 5 bases at V and 4 bases at J, with 19 bases between the two ends. The CDR3 length is 16 residues. The CDR3 reads CASSSDSKWVSDTQYF. In nucleotides, the CDR3 is TGTGCCAGTAGTTCTGACAGTAAGTGGGTGTCAGATACGCAGTATTTT.

Many counts were recorded for this clonotype. The genes are TRBV5-1 and TRBJ1-5, with D possibly being TRBD1 (5 bases). Germline assignment: CDR1 SGHRS and CDR2 YFSETQ. V was clipped by 3 bases and J by 5 bases, with 12 bases between them. The CDR3 is made up of 14 amino acids. Written as DNA, the CDR3 is TGCGCCAGCAGCTCCGCGGGGGGGGATCAGCCCCAGCATTTT. Translated, it gives CASSSAGGDQPQHF.

This clonotype has at least ten counts. The chain combines TRBV2 with TRBJ2-7; tentatively, D is TRBD1 (5 bases). Looked up from germline, CDR1 is SNHLY and CDR2 is FYNNEI. The CDR3 is 11 amino acids. Trimming shortened V by 3 bases and J by 7 bases, and 7 bases separated the two germline ends. The CDR3 spells CASSDAGEQYF. DNA for the CDR3: TGTGCCAGCAGTGACGCAGGGGAGCAGTACTTC. The whole variable domain, filled in from reference TRBV2 and TRBJ2-7, reads EPEVTQTPSHQVTQMGQEVILRCVPISNHLYFYWYRQILGQKVEFLVSFYNNEISEKSEIFDDQFSVERPDGSNFTLKIRSTKLEDSAMYFCASSDAGEQYFGPGTRLTVT.

This clonotype was seen at least ten times. This chain joins TRBV10-3 and TRBJ2-7, with 11 bases lining up with TRBD2. In germline, CDR1 is ENHRY, CDR2 SYGVKD. J gave up 5 bases and V 4 bases, and 7 bases lay outside the gene matches. This CDR3 is 15 amino acids long. CDR3 in DNA: TGTGCCATCAGTGTTAGCGGGAGGGTTTCTGACGAGCAGTACTTC. This codes for CAISVSGRVSDEQYF.

The V call is TRBV20-1, the J call TRBJ2-1; perhaps TRBD2 as D (6 bases). This CDR3 spans 16 amino acids. V lost 5 bases and J 2 bases, leaving 19 bases between the germline ends. Germline loops: CDR1 DFQATT, CDR2 SNEGSKA (reference sequence). The CDR3 reads CSASNWRAVTYNEQFF. In DNA form, the CDR3 reads TGCAGTGCTTCCAACTGGAGGGCAGTGACCTACAATGAGCAGTTCTTC.

The sample holds many counts of this clonotype. This chain connects TRBV3-1 to TRBJ2-7; TRBD2 aligns across 12 bases. The V and J ends lost 4 bases and 2 bases, in that order; junction bases with no gene match: 3. CDR3 length: 15 residues. Per germline, CDR1 LGHDT and CDR2 YNNKEL (reference sequence). In nucleotides, the CDR3 is TGTGCCAGCAGCCCCCGACTAGCGGGAGCCTACGAGCAGTACTTC. Amino acids: CASSPRLAGAYEQYF.

A remark on this clonotype: One base away lies a much larger clone, so this may be a sequencing read error. The gene calls are TRBV7-2 and TRBJ1-4; D remains unclear. CDR1 and CDR2 (germline): SGHTA, FQGNSA. The CDR3 spans 13 residues. The DNA for the CDR3 is TGTGCCAGCAGCCGCGTAACTAATGAAAAACTGCTTTTT. This sequence encodes CASSRVTNEKLLF.

This clonotype was recorded many times. The V and J genes are TRBV6-5 and TRBJ1-3; 7 bases match TRBD1. This CDR3 is built from 19 residues. The germline V gene has CDR1 MNHEY and CDR2 SVGAGI. Losses at the gene ends were 2 bases for V and 4 bases for J; bases not matched to a gene: 17. Written as DNA, the CDR3 is TGTGCCAGCAGTTACACCACGGGACAGTCCCGGGGACGAGGAAACACCATATATTTT. Amino acids: CASSYTTGQSRGRGNTIYF.

This clonotype was counted ten times or more. The chain couples TRBV30 to TRBJ1-1; 9 bases align to TRBD1. Germline loops: CDR1 GTSNPN, CDR2 SVGIG (reference sequence). V shed 2 bases, J shed 4 bases, and the junction held 2 bases outside the gene matches. The CDR3 contains 13 residues. The CDR3 loop reads CAWSKQGATEAFF. DNA for the CDR3: TGTGCCTGGAGTAAACAGGGGGCCACTGAAGCTTTCTTT. Based on the CDR3 plus reference TRBV30 and TRBJ1-1, the full variable domain is SQTIHQWPATLVQPVGSPLSLECTVEGTSNPNLYWYRQAAGRGLQLLFYSVGIGQISSEVPQNLSASRPQDRQFILSSKKLLLSDSGFYLCAWSKQGATEAFFGQGTRLTVV.

This clonotype appeared many times. The gene calls are TRBV29-1 and TRBJ2-3; no firm D call. CDR1 and CDR2 from the germline V gene are SQVTM and ANQGSEA. V lost 7 bases to trimming and J lost 1 base, with 12 bases between them. CDR3 length: 13 amino acids. The CDR3 bases are TGCAGCGCCGAAGGGCAGGGCACAGATACGCAGTATTTT. Protein product: CSAEGQGTDTQYF.

The rearrangement links TRBV27 to TRBJ2-7; D is perhaps TRBD1 or TRBD2 (5 bases each). Trimming took 4 bases from V and 4 from J, leaving 11 bases between them. CDR1 is MNHEY and CDR2 is SMNVEV in the germline V gene (reference sequence). The CDR3 consists of 13 residues. The CDR3, as DNA: TGTGCCAGCAGTTGGGGGTCGCTTTACGAGCAGTACTTC. Translated: CASSWGSLYEQYF.

The chain joins TRBV9 to TRBJ1-1, with a tentative D call TRBD1 (6 bases). Germline V gene sequence: CDR1 SGDLS, CDR2 YYNGEE. With 5 bases removed from V and 7 bases from J, the gap between germline ends came to 18 bases. CDR3 length: 14 residues. The CDR3 here is CASSILQGGGEAFF. CDR3 in DNA: TGTGCCAGCAGTATACTACAGGGCGGGGGTGAAGCTTTCTTT. The full variable domain, in which reference TRBV9 and TRBJ1-1 provide the parts outside the CDR3, is DSGVTQTPKHLITATGQRVTLRCSPRSGDLSVYWYQQSLDQGLQFLIQYYNGEERAKGNILERFSAQQFPDLHSELNLSSLELGDSALYFCASSILQGGGEAFFGQGTRLTVV.

This chain connects TRBV6-5 to TRBJ2-7, with D possibly being TRBD2 (7 bases). Per germline, CDR1 MNHEY and CDR2 SVGAGI. The CDR3 contains 17 residues. V was cut by 4 bases and J by 2 bases, with 21 bases left in between. For the CDR3, the DNA is TGTGCCAGCAGTTCACACCCGAGGGGGGGAGGCCCCTACGAGCAGTACTTC. Encoded protein: CASSSHPRGGGPYEQYF.

This clonotype was counted ten times or more. This chain uses TRBV4-3 with TRBJ1-4, with D possibly matching TRBD1 (6 bases). The V end was cut by 3 bases, the J end by 3 bases, with 11 bases between. There are 15 residues in the CDR3. Germline V gene lookup returns CDR1 LGHNA and CDR2 YSLEER. The CDR3 bases are TGCGCCAGCAGCCAGTCGACAGGCGCTAATGAAAAACTGTTTTTT. Amino acids: CASSQSTGANEKLFF.

This clonotype showed up just a few times. This chain joins TRBV7-6 and TRBJ2-7; 8 nucleotides line up with TRBD1. Trimming removed 2 bases from V and 6 bases from J; junction bases left unmatched: 15. Germline loops: CDR1 SGHVS, CDR2 FNYEAQ. CDR3 length equals 17 residues. The CDR3 sequence: CASSLRARGPSRGEQYF. The CDR3 region has the DNA TGTGCCAGCAGCTTAAGGGCCAGGGGGCCATCTCGGGGCGAGCAGTACTTC.

This clonotype was counted ten times or more. CDR3: CASSQASGGTSYEQYF. The DNA of the CDR3 is TGCGCCAGCAGCCAAGCTTCCGGGGGGACCTCCTACGAGCAGTACTTC. The genes are TRBV4-1 and TRBJ2-7, with 7 bases aligning to TRBD2. The trim removed 1 base at V and 0 bases at J, leaving 6 bases unmatched. The CDR3 spans 16 residues. Germline CDR1 is MGHRA and CDR2 is YSYEKL.

This clonotype was counted at least ten times. The chain uses TRBV27 and TRBJ1-1, with unresolved D. V shed 2 bases and J shed 1 base, with 8 bases lying between them. CDR3 length: 14 amino acids. In germline, CDR1 is MNHEY, CDR2 SMNVEV (reference sequence). DNA of the CDR3: TGTGCCAGCAGTTTACAGCCCGGGAACACTGAAGCTTTCTTT. This encodes CASSLQPGNTEAFF.